The sequence of this TCR beta chain was determined in a study of blood T cell repertoires in COVID-19. The wider study: Sites across the United States, Italy and Spain contributed samples from acute and convalescent COVID-19.

The CDR3 runs to 17 residues. CDR1 and CDR2 (germline): SGDLS, YYNGEE. The V end lost 0 bases, the J end lost 0 bases, and 16 bases lay between the germline ends. The data were produced by immunoSEQ multiplex PCR, yet TCRdb's version contains in-frame clones alone and is incomplete. This sample has tens of thousands of clones, with about 70% found just once. The clonotype was recovered from a woman between 70 and 85 years old with acute or convalescent COVID-19. Sequenced sample: peripheral blood. The V call is TRBV9, the J call TRBJ2-7; D is perhaps TRBD1 (6 bases). CDR3 in amino acids: CASSVGDDRPSSYEQYF. The CDR3 DNA sequence: TGTGCCAGCAGCGTAGGGGATGACAGGCCGAGCTCCTACGAGCAGTACTTC. Complete variable domain (other parts from reference TRBV9 and TRBJ2-7): DSGVTQTPKHLITATGQRVTLRCSPRSGDLSVYWYQQSLDQGLQFLIQYYNGEERAKGNILERFSAQQFPDLHSELNLSSLELGDSALYFCASSVGDDRPSSYEQYFGPGTRLTVT.